This entry concerns a single T cell receptor (beta chain). This clone was picked up one time. Its cognate antigen has yet to be identified. Base qualities were left out, and no much larger clone turns up one base away. The data stem from a study of STAT5B mutations in CD4+ large granular lymphocyte leukemia (dated by TCRdb to the early 2020s). As for the study more broadly: Among the healthy controls, the CDR3 'QG' motif was associated with a particular HLA allele. The study compared the TCRbeta repertoires of patients with CD4+ T-cell large granular lymphocyte leukemia against those of healthy blood donors. Flow cytometry on FACSCanto II or FACSVerse showed that the purified fractions were more than 95% pure among lymphocytes. The paper's findings and limits, for the study overall: Data were not HLA-matched; higher clonality in CD4+ versus CD8+ T-LGLL could reflect the relatively small sample size. CD4-sorted patient repertoires appeared more clonal than healthy CD4+ repertoires, and this difference persisted after removing the putative leukemic clones. TRBV06-family usage was enriched among the top patient clones (8/27) compared with healthy controls (2/35). The main leukemic clonotypes were found to be private to each patient, although about 25% of the main leukemic clonotypes were detected at low frequency in the non-leukemic repertoires of other patients.

Based on the germline V gene, the CDR1 and CDR2 sequences are MNHEY and SVGAGI. V loses 8 bases of germline sequence and J loses 8 bases, and the interval between the two ends is 24 bases. The CDR3 holds 15 amino acids from the cysteine to the phenylalanine. Just the 45-base CDR3 DNA is kept, in frame starting at base 1. Buffy coats from around 37 blood donors, supplied by the Finnish Red Cross blood service, were used as healthy controls. All TCR-sequenced material derived from peripheral blood: patient blood samples and healthy donor buffy coats. Peripheral blood mononuclear cells were isolated by Ficoll-Hypaque gradient centrifugation. CD4+ cells were purified magnetically from the buffy coats of healthy controls. Genomic DNA was extracted with the Gentra Puregene Cell and Tissue kit and quantified on a Qubit 2.0 fluorometer. The immunoSEQ assay at survey resolution was applied to genomic DNA for sequencing of TCRbeta rearrangements. Processing in the source paper ran as follows. In the TCR sequencing data, the lowest productive clonotype frequency that could be detected was 2.59 x 10-5. Only productive TCRbeta rearrangements, meaning sequences that were complete and in-frame, were kept for the analyses. Clonality for each sample was calculated as Simpson clonality in the immunoSEQ Analyzer version 3.0. Clones were categorized by frequency as very rare, small, medium, large (1-20%) or hyperexpanded (>20%). Generation probabilities were estimated with OLGA 1.2.3, V-gene circos plots were generated with VDJtools, specificities were searched for in VDJdb, and CDR3 motifs were identified with GLIPH. The table was pulled from immuneACCESS by TCRdb, which kept in-frame rearrangements only. Such tables lose some clones; where checked, under half of the loss comes from unresolved V genes, and the rest has no known cause. Clone size and the V and J calls come from that table; the DNA yielded D and trimming. Across this sample there are more than 30,000 clones, with 65% to 70% seen only once. Together, the top ten hold about 3% of the sample.

The sample comprised CD4+ T cells from blood buffy coats. The sequence was obtained from a human donor in good health. The V and J genes are TRBV6-5 and TRBJ1-2, with an unclear D gene assignment. This receptor has the CDR3 CASYGLGRVSWGYTF. The DNA sequence is as follows: TGTGCCAGCTATGGTTTGGGCCGAGTGTCTTGGGGCTACACCTTC.